This T cell receptor beta chain was captured by sequencing in a study of cytomegalovirus exposure and HLA in healthy donors. The CDR3 extends over 15 amino acids. CDR1 is SGHRS and CDR2 is YFSETQ in the germline V gene. With V trimmed by 7 bases and J by 1 base, 8 bases remained unmatched. Study conclusions and caveats: According to a subsequent analysis, TCR clusters from the first cohort were inclined to appear together in the 100 to 150 validation repertoires.

The protocol was immunoSEQ multiplex PCR, while the TCRdb copy is restricted to in-frame clones and leaves out a portion. This table has about 360,000 clones, approximately 90% appearing once. Details on this clone: What it binds is not known.

The receptor was isolated from a woman between 18 and 30 years old in good health and CMV-seronegative. The sample comprised PBMCs. The chain recombines TRBV5-1 with TRBJ2-3; 8 bases are a match to TRBD2. CDR3 sequence (DNA): TGCGCCAGCCGACAAGCGGGAGCCGGCACAGATACGCAGTATTTT. Translated: CASRQAGAGTDTQYF.